The following is a TCR beta chain sequence with its context. These data are taken from a study of cytomegalovirus exposure and HLA in healthy donors. The PCR ran on 60 Vbeta and 13 Jbeta primers. Some clones are missing from TCRdb's copy, which holds only in-frame ones; the method was immunoSEQ multiplex PCR. Here the sample spans over 55,000 clones, approximately 80% being singletons. CDR3 length: 14 amino acids. Per the germline V gene, CDR1 is SGHRS and CDR2 is YFSETQ. Trimming took 2 bases from V and 1 from J, leaving 9 bases between them. The source material was PBMCs. The chain couples TRBV5-1 to TRBJ1-1; D uncertain. The sequence came from a male donor in good health and CMV-seronegative. This CDR3 reads CASSFVSRNTEAFF. CDR3 coding DNA: TGCGCCAGCAGCTTTGTTAGTAGGAACACTGAAGCTTTCTTT.